This T cell receptor beta chain is drawn from a study of OX40 agonist ivuxolimab in advanced cancers. Profiled with immunoSEQ multiplex PCR; TCRdb holds only in-frame clones, not every one. The sample contains tens of thousands of clones, about 94% of which appear only once. Germline loops: CDR1 MNHNS, CDR2 SASEGT. CDR3 length equals 15 residues. V was cut by 2 bases and J by 1 base, with 12 bases left in between. J is TRBJ2-7 and V is TRBV6-1, with TRBD2 as a possible D gene (7 bases). Sequenced material: CD4+ or CD8+ T cells sorted from blood, taken in a trial of the OX40 agonist ivuxolimab. This TCR derives from an adult with an advanced solid tumor such as melanoma, head and neck, liver or kidney cancer. The CDR3 sequence is CASSEWRGRSYEQYF. For the CDR3, the DNA is TGTGCCAGCAGTGAATGGCGGGGGCGTTCCTACGAGCAGTACTTC.